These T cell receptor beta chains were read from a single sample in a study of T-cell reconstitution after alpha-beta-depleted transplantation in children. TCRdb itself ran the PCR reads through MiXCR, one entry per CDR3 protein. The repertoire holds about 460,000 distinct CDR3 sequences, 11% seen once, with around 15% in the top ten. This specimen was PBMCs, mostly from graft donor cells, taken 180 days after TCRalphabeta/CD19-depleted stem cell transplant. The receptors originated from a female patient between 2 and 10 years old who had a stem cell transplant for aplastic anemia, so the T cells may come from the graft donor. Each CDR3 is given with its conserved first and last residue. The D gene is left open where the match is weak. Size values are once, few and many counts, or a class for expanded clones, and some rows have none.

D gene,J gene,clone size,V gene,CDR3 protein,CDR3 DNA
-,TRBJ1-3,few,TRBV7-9,CASSLAVVNSGNTIYF,TGTGCCAGCAGCTTAGCAGTAGTTAACTCTGGAAACACCATATATTTT
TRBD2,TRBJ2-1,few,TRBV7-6,CASSSPGLGSGGSSYNEQFF,TGTGCCAGCAGCTCCCCGGGGTTGGGTAGCGGGGGGAGCTCCTACAATGAGCAGTTCTTC
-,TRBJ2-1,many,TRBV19,CASSIRYNEQFF,TGTGCCAGTAGTATACGGTACAATGAGCAGTTCTTC
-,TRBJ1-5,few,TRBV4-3,CASSQDWQGFARPQHF,TGCGCCAGCAGCCAAGATTGGCAGGGATTTGCCCGGCCCCAGCATTTT
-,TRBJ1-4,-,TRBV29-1,CSAGARANEKLFF,TGCAGCGCCGGAGCGCGGGCTAATGAAAAACTGTTTTTT
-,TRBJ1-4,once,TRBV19,CASSVRAGTEKLFF,TGTGCCAGTAGTGTACGGGCGGGGACTGAAAAACTGTTTTTT
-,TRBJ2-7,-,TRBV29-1,CSVEGARSGYEQYF,TGCAGCGTTGAAGGGGCTCGGAGTGGTTACGAGCAGTACTTC
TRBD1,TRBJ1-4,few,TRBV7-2,CASSSDRGEKLFF,TGTGCCAGCAGCTCGGACAGGGGTGAAAAACTGTTTTTT
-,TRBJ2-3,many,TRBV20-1,CSAPLEVTDTQYF,TGCAGTGCTCCACTAGAGGTGACAGATACGCAGTATTTT
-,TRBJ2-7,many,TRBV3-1,CASSQGLGSYEQYF,TGTGCCAGCAGCCAAGGGCTGGGTTCCTACGAGCAGTACTTC
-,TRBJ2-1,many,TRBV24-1,CATSVGGWDEQFF,TGTGCCACCAGTGTTGGAGGGTGGGATGAGCAGTTCTTC
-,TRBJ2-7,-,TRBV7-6,CASSGQQGSYEQYF,TGTGCCAGCAGCGGGCAACAGGGTTCCTACGAGCAGTACTTC
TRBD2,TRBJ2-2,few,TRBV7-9,CASNRWLRENTGELFF,TGTGCCAGCAACCGGTGGTTGCGGGAGAATACCGGGGAGCTGTTTTTT
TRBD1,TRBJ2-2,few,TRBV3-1,CASSQPYPGQGVRGELFF,TGTGCCAGCAGCCAACCATACCCGGGACAGGGGGTTCGCGGGGAGCTGTTTTTT
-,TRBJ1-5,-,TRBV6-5,CASSYGQSSNQPQHF,TGTGCCAGCAGTTACGGGCAGAGTAGCAATCAGCCCCAGCATTTT
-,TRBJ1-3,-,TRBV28,CASIPPITSGNTIYF,TGTGCCAGCATTCCCCCGATAACCTCTGGAAACACCATATATTTT
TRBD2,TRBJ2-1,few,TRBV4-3,CASSQEGYSQRGYNEQFF,TGCGCCAGCAGCCAAGAGGGTTACTCTCAGCGGGGCTACAATGAGCAGTTCTTC
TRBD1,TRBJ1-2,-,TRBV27,CASSLSRGGQGTNYGYTF,TGTGCCAGCAGTTTATCGAGGGGCGGACAGGGAACTAACTATGGCTACACCTTC
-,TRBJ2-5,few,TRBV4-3,CASSQDLGRETQYF,TGCGCCAGCAGCCAAGATCTCGGCAGGGAGACCCAGTACTTC
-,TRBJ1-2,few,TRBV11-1,CASSLGSIPMTGVGYGYTF,TGTGCCAGCAGCTTAGGTAGCATCCCAATGACAGGCGTGGGCTATGGCTACACCTTC
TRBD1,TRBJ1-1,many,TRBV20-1,CSAPRGTGMNTEAFF,TGCAGTGCCCCACGGGGGACAGGGATGAACACTGAAGCTTTCTTT
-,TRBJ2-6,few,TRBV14,CASSPPDRISGANGLTF,TGTGCCAGCAGCCCTCCGGACAGAATCTCTGGGGCCAACGGCCTGACTTTC
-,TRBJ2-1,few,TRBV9,CASSVVTTHNEQFF,TGTGCCAGCAGCGTCGTGACTACCCACAATGAGCAGTTCTTC
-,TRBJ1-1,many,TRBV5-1,CASSTGRSLSTEAFF,TGCGCCAGCAGCACGGGGCGCAGCTTGAGCACTGAAGCTTTCTTT
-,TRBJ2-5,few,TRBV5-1,CASSPGTGDETQYF,TGCGCCAGCAGCCCTGGGACGGGTGATGAGACCCAGTACTTC
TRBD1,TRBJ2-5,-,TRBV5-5,CASSSWTGIETQYF,TGTGCCAGCAGCTCTTGGACAGGGATAGAGACCCAGTACTTC
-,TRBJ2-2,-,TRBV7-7,CASSPTSTTGELFF,TGTGCCAGCAGCCCAACCTCCACTACCGGGGAGCTGTTTTTT
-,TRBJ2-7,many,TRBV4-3,CASSQPLVYEQYF,TGCGCCAGCAGCCAACCACTAGTTTACGAGCAGTACTTC
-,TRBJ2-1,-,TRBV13,CASSPRTGRDEQFF,TGTGCCAGCAGCCCCCGGACAGGGAGGGATGAGCAGTTCTTC
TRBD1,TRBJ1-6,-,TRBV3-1,CASSQGQTTNSPLHF,TGTGCCAGCAGCCAGGGACAGACTACTAATTCACCCCTCCACTTT
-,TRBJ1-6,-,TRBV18,CASSPRQGTSPLHF,TGTGCCAGCTCACCACGCCAGGGGACTTCACCCCTCCACTTT
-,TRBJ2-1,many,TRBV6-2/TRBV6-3,CASSYWSIYNEQFF,TGTGCCAGCAGTTACTGGTCGATCTACAATGAGCAGTTCTTC
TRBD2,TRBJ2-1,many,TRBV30,CAWSEDSGSFGEQFF,TGTGCCTGGAGTGAGGATAGCGGGAGTTTCGGTGAGCAGTTCTTC
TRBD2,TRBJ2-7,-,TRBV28,CASSPLAGLSEQYF,TGTGCCAGCAGTCCCTTAGCGGGGCTCTCCGAGCAGTACTTC
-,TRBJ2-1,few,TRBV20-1,CSATQGQGDNEQFF,TGCAGTGCTACACAGGGTCAAGGGGACAATGAGCAGTTCTTC
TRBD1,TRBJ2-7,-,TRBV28,CASSSPWDRVHEQYF,TGTGCCAGCAGCTCGCCTTGGGACAGGGTGCACGAGCAGTACTTC
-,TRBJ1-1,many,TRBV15,CATSRLTGINTEAFF,TGTGCCACCAGCAGACTGACAGGCATAAACACTGAAGCTTTCTTT
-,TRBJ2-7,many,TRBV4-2,CASSQDNRGEQYF,TGTGCCAGCAGCCAAGATAATCGCGGCGAGCAGTACTTC
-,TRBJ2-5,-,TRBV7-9,CASSLGRSTGTEETQYF,TGTGCCAGCAGCTTAGGACGGTCCACGGGGACCGAAGAGACCCAGTACTTC
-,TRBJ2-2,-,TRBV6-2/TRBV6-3,CASSYGSVPTGELFF,TGTGCCAGCAGTTACGGGTCGGTTCCCACCGGGGAGCTGTTTTTT
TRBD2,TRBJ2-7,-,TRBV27,CASSEGLAGNEQYF,TGTGCCAGCAGTGAGGGACTAGCGGGGAACGAGCAGTACTTC
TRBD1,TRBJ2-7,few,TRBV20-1,CSGDRGYEQYF,TGCAGTGGGGACAGAGGCTACGAGCAGTACTTC
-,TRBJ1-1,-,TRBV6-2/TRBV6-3,CASRPIKGHLNPEAFF,TGTGCCAGCAGGCCGATAAAGGGACATCTGAACCCTGAAGCTTTCTTT
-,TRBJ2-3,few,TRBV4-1,CASSQDHSAGTTDTQYF,TGCGCCAGCAGCCAAGACCACTCGGCGGGGACCACAGATACGCAGTATTTT
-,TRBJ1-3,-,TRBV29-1,CSVEQGGNTIYF,TGCAGCGTTGAACAGGGTGGAAACACCATATATTTT
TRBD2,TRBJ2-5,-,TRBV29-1,CSAQSGGETQYF,TGCAGCGCCCAAAGCGGGGGAGAGACCCAGTACTTC
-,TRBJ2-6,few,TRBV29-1,CSVEGASGANVLTF,TGCAGCGTTGAGGGAGCCTCTGGGGCCAACGTCCTGACTTTC
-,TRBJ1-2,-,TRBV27,CASSLFSRANYGYTF,TGTGCCAGCAGTTTATTCAGCCGCGCTAACTATGGCTACACCTTC
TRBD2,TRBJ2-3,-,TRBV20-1,CRPPQREGDTQYF,TGCAGACCTCCCCAGCGGGAGGGTGATACGCAGTATTTT
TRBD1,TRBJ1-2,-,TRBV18,CASSPPDRDHYGYTF,TGTGCCAGCTCACCACCGGACAGGGACCACTATGGCTACACCTTC
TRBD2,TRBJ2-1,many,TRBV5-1,CASSPTSDEQFF,TGCGCCAGCAGCCCAACTAGCGATGAGCAGTTCTTC
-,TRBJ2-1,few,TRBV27,CASGIRRPNEQFF,TGTGCCAGCGGCATTCGGCGCCCCAATGAGCAGTTCTTC
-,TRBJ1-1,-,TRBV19,CASSTDPVNTEAFF,TGTGCCAGTAGTACGGACCCCGTGAACACTGAAGCTTTCTTT
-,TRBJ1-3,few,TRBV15,CATSRGQGTEAGNTIYF,TGTGCCACCAGCAGAGGTCAAGGGACGGAAGCTGGAAACACCATATATTTT
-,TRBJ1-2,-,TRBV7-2,CASLAVFPGYTF,TGTGCCAGCCTAGCTGTCTTTCCCGGCTACACCTTC
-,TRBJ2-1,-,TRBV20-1,CSARDRGQVRGEQFF,TGCAGTGCTAGAGATAGGGGTCAGGTGAGGGGTGAGCAGTTCTTC
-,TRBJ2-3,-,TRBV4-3,CASSHTLTDTQYF,TGCGCCAGCAGCCATACGCTCACAGATACGCAGTATTTT